These 8 T cell receptor beta chains were sequenced from one sample in a study of cytomegalovirus exposure and HLA in healthy donors. The PCR employed 60 Vbeta primers together with 13 Jbeta primers. Profiling relied on immunoSEQ multiplex PCR, and the TCRdb table lists in-frame clones only, not all of them. This table holds some 200,000 clones, almost 70% found once. The source material was PBMCs. The receptors here all came from a man in his forties or fifties in good health and CMV-seropositive.

This rearrangement joins TRBV7-9 to TRBJ1-1; 8 bases agree with TRBD1. Germline-derived CDR1 and CDR2 are SEHNR and FQNEAQ (reference sequence). This CDR3 has 15 amino acids. Trimming removed 5 bases from V and 4 bases from J; junction bases left unmatched: 9. The CDR3 sequence is CASSASTGELTEAFF. The CDR3 DNA reads TGTGCCAGCAGCGCCTCGACAGGGGAACTCACTGAAGCTTTCTTT.

This clone was picked up a small number of times. The CDR3 coding sequence is TGCGCCAGCAGCTTGAGGCCAGGGGGACGGAACACTGAAGCTTTCTTT. Its translation is CASSLRPGGRNTEAFF. The V gene is TRBV5-1, the J gene TRBJ1-1, with 7 bases fitting TRBD1. The germline CDR1 and CDR2 sequences are SGHRS and YFSETQ. Unmatched junction bases numbered 7, after V lost 1 base and J lost 1 base. There are 16 residues in the CDR3.

V is TRBV27 and J is TRBJ2-7; 7 nucleotides agree with TRBD1. After removal of 5 bases from V and 0 bases from J, the junction contained 7 bases not matched to a gene. The germline gives CDR1 MNHEY, CDR2 SMNVEV (reference sequence). This CDR3 is built from 15 residues. The CDR3 nucleotides read TGTGCCAGCAGTGATACAGGGGCGGGCTCCTACGAGCAGTACTTC. This encodes CASSDTGAGSYEQYF.

This sequence joins TRBV5-3 and TRBJ1-5; D is unresolved. TRBV5-3 is recorded as an ORF, its role being uncertain. The V end was cut by 0 bases, the J end by 7 bases, with 5 bases between. This CDR3 spans 12 amino acids. CDR3 region: CARSLGLQPQHF. CDR3 in DNA: TGTGCCAGAAGCTTGGGTCTCCAGCCCCAGCATTTT.

The rearrangement uses TRBV2 and TRBJ1-2, with a possible D match to TRBD1 (6 bases). The CDR3 length is 14 residues. V was shortened by 6 bases and J by 3 bases, with 14 bases between the two germline ends. Germline CDR1 and CDR2: SNHLY and FYNNEI. The CDR3 DNA follows: TGTGCCAGCAGGGGGGGGGCGCCGGACTATGGCTACACCTTC. This gives the protein CASRGGAPDYGYTF.

The rearrangement joins TRBV5-5 to TRBJ2-3; D gene ambiguous. V shed 0 bases and J shed 3 bases, with 8 bases lying between them. Germline V CDR1 and CDR2: SGHKS, YYEKEE (reference sequence). The length of the CDR3 is 14 residues. CDR3 sequence: CASSLDYSTDTQYF. The CDR3 bases are TGTGCCAGCAGCTTGGATTACAGTACAGATACGCAGTATTTT.

The chain links TRBV21-1 to TRBJ1-2; the DNA was not compared with TRBD1, the D call given in the table. TRBV21-1 is given as a pseudogene. The CDR3 is 16 amino acids. The CDR3 spells CASSIEGSGQIYGYTF. The CDR3, as DNA: TGTGCCAGCAGCATAGAAGGTTCGGGACAGATCTATGGCTACACCTTC.

V and J are TRBV19 and TRBJ2-1; TRBD2 matches 7 bases. The CDR3 consists of 14 residues. CDR1 LNHDA and CDR2 SQIVND come from the germline V gene (reference sequence). V trimming: 7 bases; J trimming: 0 bases; junction bases outside the gene matches: 3. The CDR3 region has the DNA TGTGCCAGTATCGGGAGGTCCTCCTACAATGAGCAGTTCTTC. Translation gives CASIGRSSYNEQFF.